These 20 T cell receptor beta chains originate from one sample sequenced in a study of blood T cell repertoires in COVID-19. Repertoires were generated with immunoSEQ multiplex PCR, while TCRdb's copy carries only in-frame clones and drops some. The repertoire consists of about 300,000 clones, with 70% to 90% occurring once and the leading ten covering over 5.5%. Sequences were obtained from peripheral blood. These receptors originate from a woman aged 45-65 years with COVID-19, enrolled during active disease.

The rearrangement joins TRBV4-1 to TRBJ2-1; 13 bases fit TRBD2. CDR1 is MGHRA and CDR2 is YSYEKL in the germline V gene. The ends lost 6 bases at V and 6 bases at J; junction bases unmatched: 2. This CDR3 comprises 14 residues. Here the CDR3 reads CASRGLAGTNEQFF. DNA for the CDR3: TGCGCCAGCAGGGGACTAGCGGGAACCAATGAGCAGTTCTTC.

This clone has just one count. This chain links TRBV10-1 with TRBJ2-1, with 11 bases matching TRBD2. Germline V CDR1 and CDR2: WNHNN, SYGVQD (reference sequence). V lost 4 bases to trimming and J lost 3 bases; unmatched junction nucleotides: 2. This CDR3 region has 15 residues. The DNA for the CDR3 is TGCGCCAGCAGTGTACTAGCGGGGGTCTACAATGAGCAGTTCTTC. Protein product: CASSVLAGVYNEQFF.

This clone was recorded only once. V and J are TRBV5-1 and TRBJ2-7; weak D call: TRBD1 (5 bases). CDR3 size: 18 residues. The germline V gene has CDR1 SGHRS and CDR2 YFSETQ. Between the trimmed V and J ends, which lost 3 bases and 2 bases, there was a span of 24 bases. CDR3 sequence reads: CASSSTPSTETLTYEQYF. The CDR3 bases are TGCGCCAGCAGCTCAACGCCATCGACAGAAACCCTGACCTACGAGCAGTACTTC.

This chain uses TRBV3-1 (or the pseudogene TRBV3-2) with TRBJ1-2, with TRBD1 as a possible D gene (6 bases). CDR1 and CDR2 (germline): LGHDT, YNNKEL (reference sequence). V lost 4 bases and J 5 bases, leaving 14 bases between the germline ends. The CDR3 has 14 amino acids. This CDR3 is CASSRAGGAYGYTF. CDR3 nucleotides: TGTGCCAGCAGCCGCGCTGGGGGGGCTTATGGCTACACCTTC.

V usage is TRBV29-1 and J usage is TRBJ1-1; D possibly corresponds to TRBD1 (5 bases). This CDR3 comprises 15 residues. V lost 4 bases to trimming and J lost 3 bases, with 18 bases between them. Germline CDR1 reads SQVTM; CDR2 reads ANQGSEA. The CDR3 loop is CSVGRKGQSDTEAFF. The CDR3 DNA follows: TGCAGCGTTGGGAGAAAAGGACAATCAGACACTGAAGCTTTCTTT.

The chain links TRBV18 to TRBJ2-1; the D gene is possibly TRBD2 (6 bases). Germline CDR1 and CDR2: KGHSH and LQKENI. The length of the CDR3 is 16 residues. Trimming shortened V by 2 bases and J by 5 bases, and 16 bases separated the two germline ends. The CDR3 nucleotides are TGTGCCAGCTCACCAGTTCAGGGCGGGGTGAACAATGAGCAGTTCTTC. This codes for CASSPVQGGVNNEQFF.

This rearrangement joins TRBV25-1 to TRBJ1-6; D is possibly TRBD1 (5 bases). This CDR3 contains 15 residues. Germline V gives CDR1 MGHDK, CDR2 SYGVNS. V shed 1 base and J shed 7 bases, with 11 bases lying between them. CDR3 bases: TGTGCCAGCAGTGAATTTAGGGGATCCAATTCACCCCTCCACTTT. Its translation: CASSEFRGSNSPLHF.

J is TRBJ1-1 and V is TRBV6-5; 7 nucleotides match TRBD1. Trimming took 0 bases from V and 3 from J; bases not matched to a gene: 4. CDR3 length equals 15 residues. Germline CDR1 and CDR2: MNHEY and SVGAGI. CDR3 coding DNA: TGTGCCAGCAGTTACTCGGCAGGGGGGTACACTGAAGCTTTCTTT. It yields the protein CASSYSAGGYTEAFF.

To note about this clone: One junction end disagrees with the germline gene, perhaps due to a read error. V usage is TRBV7-7 and J usage is TRBJ2-7; TRBD1 agrees at 9 bases. CDR3 size: 15 residues. Germline assignment: CDR1 SSHAT and CDR2 FNYEAQ (reference sequence). CDR3 bases: TGTGCTAGCAGCTTAGGGACAGGGAGTGGCTCCGAGCAGTACTTC. Amino acid sequence: CASSLGTGSGSEQYF.

This chain connects TRBV6-5 to TRBJ1-2, with D tentatively TRBD1 (6 bases). The V gene's germline CDR1 is MNHEY and CDR2 SVGAGI. V dropped 5 bases and J dropped 8 bases, with 18 bases sitting between them. The CDR3 totals 14 residues. The CDR3 loop is CASSNRVLRDGYTF. For the CDR3, the DNA is TGTGCCAGCAGTAACAGGGTCCTAAGGGACGGCTACACCTTC.

CDR3 residues: CASYLPRGRERGTDTQYF. CDR3 nucleotides: TGTGCCAGCTACCTCCCCCGCGGGAGGGAAAGGGGCACAGATACGCAGTATTTT. V gene TRBV2 combines with J gene TRBJ2-3; 9 nucleotides align to TRBD2. The CDR3 spans 18 residues. Looked up from germline, CDR1 is SNHLY and CDR2 is FYNNEI. Trimming removed 8 bases from V and 1 base from J; junction bases left unmatched: 16.

This sequence joins TRBV9 and TRBJ1-5; weak D call: TRBD1 (6 bases). In germline, CDR1 is SGDLS, CDR2 YYNGEE. This CDR3 comprises 14 residues. The germline V and J ends were trimmed by 3 bases and 3 bases, with 10 bases remaining between them. CDR3 sequence reads: CASSATGYNQPQHF. DNA of the CDR3: TGTGCCAGCAGCGCGACAGGTTACAATCAGCCCCAGCATTTT.

The chain joins TRBV5-1 to TRBJ1-1; 10 nucleotides line up with TRBD1. The CDR3 is made up of 15 amino acids. Unmatched junction bases numbered 8, after V lost 5 bases and J lost 4 bases. Germline V CDR1 and CDR2: SGHRS, YFSETQ. In DNA, the CDR3 is TGCGCCAGCAGTCCGGGACAGGGGTTTATCACTGAAGCTTTCTTT. It encodes CASSPGQGFITEAFF.

The chain couples TRBV7-6 to TRBJ2-3; possibly TRBD2 for D (5 bases). Germline V CDR1 and CDR2: SGHVS, FNYEAQ. V lost 3 bases and J 0 bases, leaving 22 bases between the germline ends. The CDR3 runs to 19 residues. CDR3 protein: CASSFRWRSEGTSTDTQYF. In nucleotides, the CDR3 is TGTGCCAGCAGCTTTAGGTGGAGGTCCGAGGGAACTAGCACAGATACGCAGTATTTT.

The V gene is TRBV7-2, the J gene TRBJ2-1; TRBD2 aligns across 9 bases. CDR1 is SGHTA, CDR2 FQGNSA, per germline. The CDR3 loop spans 15 amino acids. J was trimmed by 7 bases and V by 5 bases; bases with no gene match: 9. The CDR3 DNA sequence: TGTGCCAGCAGCCAGAAGGCTAGCGGGACAAATGAGCAGTTCTTC. Encoded protein: CASSQKASGTNEQFF.

This chain connects TRBV13 to TRBJ2-1, with 10 bases matching TRBD2. Trimming removed 5 bases from V and 0 bases from J; junction bases left unmatched: 7. CDR1 is PRHDT, CDR2 FYEKMQ, per germline (reference sequence). The CDR3 contains 17 residues. This chain's CDR3 is CASSVGTSVHSYNEQFF. CDR3 nucleotides: TGTGCCAGCAGCGTGGGGACTAGCGTACACTCCTACAATGAGCAGTTCTTC.

The chain has TRBV15 and TRBJ2-1; 7 bases fit TRBD1. J was trimmed by 5 bases and V by 2 bases; bases with no gene match: 15. The CDR3 covers 18 residues. The germline gives CDR1 LNHNV, CDR2 YYDKDF (reference sequence). The CDR3 DNA reads TGTGCCACCAGCAGACCCGGAGCAGGGGGTTTAAGGGACAATGAGCAGTTCTTC. Its translation: CATSRPGAGGLRDNEQFF.

V and J are TRBV7-2 and TRBJ1-1; D is ambiguous. Deletions cut 4 bases from V and 8 bases from J, with 14 bases between. The CDR3 is 13 residues long. Germline CDR1 is SGHTA and CDR2 is FQGNSA. CDR3 residues: CASSYVSGEEAFF. The DNA for the CDR3 is TGTGCCAGCAGCTACGTATCCGGGGAAGAAGCTTTCTTT.

The chain links TRBV19 to TRBJ1-2; 7 bases are shared with TRBD1. The CDR3 runs to 15 residues. V lost 5 bases to trimming and J lost 0 bases; unmatched junction nucleotides: 6. CDR1 is LNHDA, CDR2 SQIVND, per germline (reference sequence). The CDR3 DNA sequence: TGTGCCAGTAGTGCGGCGGACAGGACTAACTATGGCTACACCTTC. Encoded protein: CASSAADRTNYGYTF.

This clone was seen only a few times. This chain links TRBV5-6 with TRBJ1-2; 7 positions agree with TRBD1. Germline CDR1 is SGHDT and CDR2 is YYEEEE. The V and J ends lost 1 base and 5 bases, in that order; junction bases with no gene match: 8. CDR3 length equals 15 residues. CDR3: CASSLRQGRKYGYTF. The DNA of the CDR3 is TGTGCCAGCAGCTTGCGACAGGGAAGAAAGTATGGCTACACCTTC.